Reported below is one TCR beta chain. The antigen is undetermined. The sample comes from a study of cytomegalovirus exposure and HLA in healthy donors. J lost 1 base, V lost 3 bases, and 2 bases had no gene match. The CDR3 totals 15 residues. Germline assignment: CDR1 SEHNR and CDR2 FQNEAQ (reference sequence). Study-level points and caveats: Some TCR beta chains (more than 150 of them) were listed as cytomegalovirus-associated.

The repertoire was sequenced with immunoSEQ multiplex PCR; TCRdb's copy has only in-frame clones and lacks some. The data hold 150,000 to 200,000 clones, with 86% observed a single time. The sample comprised PBMCs. The receptor was isolated from a woman in her twenties or thirties in good health and CMV-seronegative. The J gene is TRBJ2-5, the V gene TRBV7-9; 10 positions agree with TRBD2. The CDR3 loop is CASSFGLAVQETQYF. The CDR3, as DNA: TGTGCCAGCAGCTTTGGACTAGCGGTCCAAGAGACCCAGTACTTC.